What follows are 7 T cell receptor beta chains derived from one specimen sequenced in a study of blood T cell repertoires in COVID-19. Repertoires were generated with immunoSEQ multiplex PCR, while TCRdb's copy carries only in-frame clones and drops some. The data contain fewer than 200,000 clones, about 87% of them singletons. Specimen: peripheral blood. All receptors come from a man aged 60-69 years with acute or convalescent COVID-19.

The CDR3, as DNA: TGTGCCACCAGTGACCCTAGCGGGGTGAGCACAGATACGCAGTATTTT. As protein: CATSDPSGVSTDTQYF. The chain links TRBV24-1 to TRBJ2-3, with 9 bases matching TRBD2. The CDR3 consists of 16 residues. Germline V gives CDR1 KGHDR, CDR2 SFDVKD. V lost 4 bases and J lost 0; bases outside the gene matches: 4.

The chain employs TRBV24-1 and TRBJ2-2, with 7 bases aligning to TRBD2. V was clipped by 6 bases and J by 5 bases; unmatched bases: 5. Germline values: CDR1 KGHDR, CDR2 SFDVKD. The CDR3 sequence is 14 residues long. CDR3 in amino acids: CATSREGWTGELFF. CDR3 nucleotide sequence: TGTGCCACCAGTAGGGAGGGCTGGACCGGGGAGCTGTTTTTT.

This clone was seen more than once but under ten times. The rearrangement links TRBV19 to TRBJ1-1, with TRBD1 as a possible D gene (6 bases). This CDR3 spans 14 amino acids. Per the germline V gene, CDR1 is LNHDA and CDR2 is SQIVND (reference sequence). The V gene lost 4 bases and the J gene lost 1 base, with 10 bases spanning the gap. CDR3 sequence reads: CASSTTTGNTEAFF. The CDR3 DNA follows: TGTGCCAGTAGTACTACGACAGGGAACACTGAAGCTTTCTTT.

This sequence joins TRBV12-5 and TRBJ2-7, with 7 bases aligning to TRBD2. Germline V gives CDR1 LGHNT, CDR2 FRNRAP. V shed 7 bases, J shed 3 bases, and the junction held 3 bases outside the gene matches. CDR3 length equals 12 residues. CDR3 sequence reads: CASAWEGYEQYF. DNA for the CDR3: TGTGCTAGTGCCTGGGAGGGCTACGAGCAGTACTTC.

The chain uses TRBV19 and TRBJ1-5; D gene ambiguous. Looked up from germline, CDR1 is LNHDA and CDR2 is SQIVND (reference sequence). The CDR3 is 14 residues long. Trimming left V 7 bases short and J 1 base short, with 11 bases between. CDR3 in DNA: TGTGCCAGTACGAGAGACACCAGCAATCAGCCCCAGCATTTT. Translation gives CASTRDTSNQPQHF.

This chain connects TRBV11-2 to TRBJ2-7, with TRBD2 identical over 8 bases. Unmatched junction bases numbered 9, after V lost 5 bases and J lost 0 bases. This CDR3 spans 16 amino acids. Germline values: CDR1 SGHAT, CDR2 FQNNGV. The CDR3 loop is CASSLGGGPVSYEQYV. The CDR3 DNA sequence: TGTGCCAGCAGCCTCGGGGGGGGTCCCGTCTCCTACGAGCAGTACGTC.

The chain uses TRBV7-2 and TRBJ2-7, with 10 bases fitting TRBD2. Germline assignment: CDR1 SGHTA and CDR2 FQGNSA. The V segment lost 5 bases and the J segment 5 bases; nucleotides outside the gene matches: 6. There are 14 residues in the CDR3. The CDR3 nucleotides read TGTGCCAGCAGCCCCATGGGGACTAGCGACGAGCAGTACTTC. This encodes CASSPMGTSDEQYF.